This T cell receptor beta chain appears in the sequencing data of a study of regulatory T cells in long-lasting Graves disease. Time point noted: newly diagnosed GD, antithyroid drugs for less than 3 months. Extracted PBMC RNA gave rise to the TCR library. Arm-PCR of CDR3 regions and iRepertoire HTBI primers were the basis on which TCR beta libraries were built. TCRdb processed the multiplex PCR reads anew with MiXCR; each CDR3 protein has one entry. Of hundreds of thousands of distinct CDR3 sequences listed, under 20% are singletons. This CDR3 spans 13 amino acids. CDR1 SQVTM and CDR2 ANQGSEA come from the germline V gene. Trimming pared 2 bases from V and 2 bases from J, leaving 9 bases between. This clonotype was seen more than once but under ten times. These data also formed part of another study, on T cells in Graves' hyperthyroidism and ophthalmopathy.

The sample in question was peripheral blood mononuclear cells (PBMCs), obtained at new diagnosis, from a patient treated with antithyroid drugs. This clonotype originated in a woman aged 25 to 39 with Graves disease. This chain links TRBV29-1 with TRBJ1-1; a weak D match, TRBD1 (5 bases). The DNA of the CDR3 is TGCAGCGTTGAATCTCAGGGAAACACTGAAGCTTTCTTT. The encoded protein is CSVESQGNTEAFF.